This T cell receptor (beta chain) derives from a study of vaccination and CD4 T cells after COVID-19. Background on the study: Overlapping peptides of the spike proteins of SARS-CoV-2, HCoV-NL63, HCoV-OC43 and HCoV-229E were used for cell stimulation.

V was trimmed by 6 bases and J by 5 bases, leaving 19 bases between them. Germline V lookup: CDR1 MNHNS, CDR2 SASEGT. CDR3 length equals 15 residues. The study sequenced cultured CD4+ T cell DNA using the Oncomine TCR Beta short-read assay. Extraction of genomic DNA was performed on cultured CD4+ T cells. From the PCR reads, TCRdb called clonotypes with MiXCR, one entry per CDR3 protein. The sample includes 7,000 to 8,500 distinct CDR3 sequences, 35% to 45% of them seen just once. The treatment denotes: roughly 11-day PBMC culture with coronavirus spike peptide pools or control peptides (ViraFEST assay). Samples of CD4+ T cells were obtained from the unexposed donor before the COVID-19 pandemic (2011-2018). In the case of this clonotype: The antigen is unknown.

The sequence derives from a human donor in good health. The chain carries TRBV6-1 and TRBJ1-1, with a weak D call TRBD1 (5 bases). Sequenced: CD4+ T cells from blood, cultured in vitro. The CDR3, as DNA: TGTGCCAGCAGCCAACTAGCAGGGCGATGGACTGAAGCTTTCTTT. Its translation: CASSQLAGRWTEAFF.